Sequencing of this TCR beta chain was carried out in a study of OX40 agonist ivuxolimab in advanced cancers. Whole-study context: The patients received agonistic anti-OX40 (CD134) antibody ivuxolimab.

Generated by immunoSEQ multiplex PCR, the TCRdb table keeps only in-frame clones and is missing some. Among roughly 17,000 clones listed, about 84% were seen once. This CDR3 has 16 residues. V gave up 4 bases and J gave up 7 bases; unmatched junction bases: 8. Looked up from germline, CDR1 is MGHRA and CDR2 is YSYEKL. J is TRBJ1-5 and V is TRBV4-1, with 12 bases that match TRBD1. This specimen was CD4+ or CD8+ T cells sorted from blood, taken in a trial of the OX40 agonist ivuxolimab. The sequence came from an adult with an advanced solid tumor such as melanoma, head and neck, liver or kidney cancer. The CDR3 DNA is TGCGCCAGCAGCCTATCCCTCGGGACAGGGGGCCAGCCCCAGCATTTT. Translation gives CASSLSLGTGGQPQHF.